The TCR beta chain under discussion was sequenced for a study of Ad26.COV2.S vaccination and SARS-CoV-2 variants (dated by TCRdb to about 2021). With respect to the entire study: Vaccine-arm donors came from COV1001, a multicentre, randomized, double-blind, placebo-controlled phase I-IIa trial of Ad26.COV2.S in healthy adults. Dosing of Ad26.COV2.S was intramuscular, at either 5x10^10 or 1x10^11 viral particles, delivered as one shot or as two shots spaced 56 days apart. Sequencing of the TCRbeta repertoire served to evaluate the specificity and breadth of SARS-CoV-2-reactive T cell receptors following Ad26.COV2.S vaccination. A total of 32 samples were included in the TCR-sequenced set, comprising approximately 20 Ad26.COV2.S vaccine recipients, 5 placebo recipients and 8 SARS-CoV-2 convalescent individuals. Participants in the trial were split at random into five groups of five each, receiving low-dose or high-dose Ad26.COV2.S once or twice, or else placebo on both occasions. Throughout the experiments and outcome assessment, investigators stayed blinded to trial group allocation. What the authors observed across the whole study: The authors noted that total T cell responses may have been underestimated by the TCR breadth and depth analyses. After vaccination, spike-specific CD8+ and CD4+ T cell responses were reported to show substantial breadth. Vaccine and placebo recipients had similar non-spike TCR breadth, a finding consistent with the vaccine containing only spike. Spike-specific TCR breadth was higher in Ad26.COV2.S recipients than in placebo recipients (P = 0.0014). The study was not powered to compare responses between vaccine doses or regimens.

V trim: 5 bases; J trim: 8 bases; unmatched bases: 14. From its cysteine to its phenylalanine, the CDR3 spans 15 amino acids. This entry keeps only the CDR3 DNA: 45 bases, framed from base 1. Sequences MNHNY (CDR1) and SVGAGI (CDR2) are obtained from the germline V gene (reference sequence). According to the study, the label for this sample's treatment or condition signals: over 15 received Ad26.COV2.S at low or high dose, single or two shots; about 5 received placebo; per-sample allocation not given. For vaccine and placebo recipients, repertoires were sequenced using samples collected on day 63 after the first injection. Cohort 1b enrolled 20 to 30 adults aged 18-55 years at a single site in Boston, USA, between 29 July and 7 August 2020. As a vaccine, Ad26.COV2.S was a replication-incompetent adenovirus type 26 vector that expressed a prefusion-stabilized SARS-CoV-2 spike protein derived from the original Wuhan strain.

The immunoSEQ Assay was the method used to sequence TCRbeta CDR3 regions. After extraction, genomic DNA underwent amplification by bias-controlled multiplex PCR, followed by high-throughput sequencing. In the source study's methods: To quantify the absolute abundance of every unique TCRbeta CDR3 region, sequences were collapsed and filtered. T cell fraction was estimated by normalizing TCRbeta template counts to usable DNA, with usable DNA measured through amplification of reference genes found in all nucleated cells. Repertoire TCRs were annotated as SARS-CoV-2-specific when V gene, CDR3 amino acid sequence and J gene were exactly matched to a known reactive TCR set. The reference SARS-CoV-2 TCR set was derived from MIRA and filtered for enrichment in COVID-19-positive ImmuneCODE repertoires, a step that removed public or cross-reactive TCRs. Using the MIRA antigens, annotated TCRs were further analysed by specific ORF or by position within an ORF. Depth was the summed frequency of annotated unique rearrangements, while breadth was defined as annotated unique rearrangements over total unique productive rearrangements. Two-sided Wilcoxon rank-sum tests were used to compare TCR breadth between groups. TCRdb holds this immuneACCESS table with in-frame rearrangements only. Some clones are missing; in checked studies, unresolved V genes explain under half, and the rest has no known cause. V, J and clone size reflect that table, while D and trimming were determined from the DNA. This sample gives about 280,000 clones in total; roughly 86% of them show up just once. The ten largest clones capture under 4% of the sample.

Note on this clone: Its cognate antigen has yet to be identified. The record has no base qualities; no much larger clone is one base away.

Recombination linked TRBV6-6 to TRBJ1-1; 7 junctional bases match TRBD1. Here the sequenced sample was peripheral blood, taken in a trial of Ad26.COV2.S vaccine versus placebo. This TCR derives from a person between 18 and 65 years old who received the Ad26.COV2.S COVID-19 vaccine or a placebo. CDR3 reads: CASSQPITGVQEAFF. The DNA reads as follows: TGTGCCAGCAGTCAACCGATTACAGGGGTCCAAGAAGCTTTCTTT.